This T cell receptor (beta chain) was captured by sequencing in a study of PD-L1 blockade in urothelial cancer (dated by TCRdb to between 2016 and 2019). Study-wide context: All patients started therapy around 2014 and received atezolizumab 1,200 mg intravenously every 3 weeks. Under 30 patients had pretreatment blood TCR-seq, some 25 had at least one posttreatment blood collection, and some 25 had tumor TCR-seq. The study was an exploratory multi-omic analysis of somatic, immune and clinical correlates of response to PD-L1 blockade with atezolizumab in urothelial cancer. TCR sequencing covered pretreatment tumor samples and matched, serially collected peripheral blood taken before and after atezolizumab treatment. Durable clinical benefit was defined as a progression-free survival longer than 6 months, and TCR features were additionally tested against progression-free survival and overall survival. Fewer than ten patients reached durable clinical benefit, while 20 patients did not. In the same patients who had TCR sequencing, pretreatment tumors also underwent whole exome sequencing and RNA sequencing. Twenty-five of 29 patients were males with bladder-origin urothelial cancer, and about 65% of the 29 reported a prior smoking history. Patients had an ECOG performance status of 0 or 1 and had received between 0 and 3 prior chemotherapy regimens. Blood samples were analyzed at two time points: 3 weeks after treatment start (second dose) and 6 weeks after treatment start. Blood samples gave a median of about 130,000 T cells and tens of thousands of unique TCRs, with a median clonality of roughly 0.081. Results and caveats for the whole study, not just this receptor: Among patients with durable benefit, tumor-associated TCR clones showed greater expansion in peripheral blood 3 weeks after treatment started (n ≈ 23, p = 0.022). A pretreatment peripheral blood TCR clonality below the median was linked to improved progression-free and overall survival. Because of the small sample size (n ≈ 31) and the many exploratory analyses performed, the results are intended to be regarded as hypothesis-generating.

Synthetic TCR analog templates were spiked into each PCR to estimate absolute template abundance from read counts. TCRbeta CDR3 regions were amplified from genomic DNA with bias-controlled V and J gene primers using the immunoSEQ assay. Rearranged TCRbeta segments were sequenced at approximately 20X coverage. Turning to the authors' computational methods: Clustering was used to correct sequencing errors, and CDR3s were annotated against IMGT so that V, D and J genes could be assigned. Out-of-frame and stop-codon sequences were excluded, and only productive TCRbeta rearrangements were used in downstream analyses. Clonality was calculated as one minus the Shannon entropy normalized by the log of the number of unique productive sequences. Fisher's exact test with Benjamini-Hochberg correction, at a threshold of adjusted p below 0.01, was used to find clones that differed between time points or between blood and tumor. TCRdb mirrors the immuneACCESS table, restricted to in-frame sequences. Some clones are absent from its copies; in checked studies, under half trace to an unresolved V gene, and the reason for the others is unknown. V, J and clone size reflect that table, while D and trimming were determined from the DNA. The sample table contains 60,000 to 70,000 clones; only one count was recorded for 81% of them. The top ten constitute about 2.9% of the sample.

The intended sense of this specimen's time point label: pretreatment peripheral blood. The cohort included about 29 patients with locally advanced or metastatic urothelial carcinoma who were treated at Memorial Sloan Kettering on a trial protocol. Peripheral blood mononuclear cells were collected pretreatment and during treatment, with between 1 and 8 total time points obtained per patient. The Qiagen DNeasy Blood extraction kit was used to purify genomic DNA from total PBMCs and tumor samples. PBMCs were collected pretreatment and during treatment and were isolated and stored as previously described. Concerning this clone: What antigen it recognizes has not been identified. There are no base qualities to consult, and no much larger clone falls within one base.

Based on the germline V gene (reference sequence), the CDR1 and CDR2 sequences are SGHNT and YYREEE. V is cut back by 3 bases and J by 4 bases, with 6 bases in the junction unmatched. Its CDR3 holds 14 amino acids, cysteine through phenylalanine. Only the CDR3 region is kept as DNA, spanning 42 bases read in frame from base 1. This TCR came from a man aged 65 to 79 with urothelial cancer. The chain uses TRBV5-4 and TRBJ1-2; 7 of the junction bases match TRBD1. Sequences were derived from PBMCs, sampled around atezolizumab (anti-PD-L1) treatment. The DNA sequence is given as TGTGCCAGCAGCTCCCGACAGGGCCTCTATGGCTACACCTTC. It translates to CASSSRQGLYGYTF.